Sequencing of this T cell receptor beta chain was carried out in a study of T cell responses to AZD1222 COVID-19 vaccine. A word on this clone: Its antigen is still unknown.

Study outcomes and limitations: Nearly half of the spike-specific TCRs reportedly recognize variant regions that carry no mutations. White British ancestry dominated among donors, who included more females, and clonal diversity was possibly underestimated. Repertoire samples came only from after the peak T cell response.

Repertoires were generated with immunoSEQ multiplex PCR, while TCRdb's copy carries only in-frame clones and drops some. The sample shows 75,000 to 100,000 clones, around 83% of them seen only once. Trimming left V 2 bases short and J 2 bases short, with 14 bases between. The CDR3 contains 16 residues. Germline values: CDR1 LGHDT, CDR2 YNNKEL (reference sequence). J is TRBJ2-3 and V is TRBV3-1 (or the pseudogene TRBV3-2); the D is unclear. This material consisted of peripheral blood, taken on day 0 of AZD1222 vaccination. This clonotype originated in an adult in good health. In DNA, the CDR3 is TGTGCCAGCAGCCAAACCACGGGCAGGCACACAGATACGCAGTATTTT. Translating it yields CASSQTTGRHTDTQYF.